The clone carrying this T cell receptor (beta chain) showed up many times. Its antigen is currently unknown. This sample is drawn from a study of T cells in Graves' hyperthyroidism and ophthalmopathy. It was RNA transcripts that yielded the amplified TCR beta CDR3 regions. HTBI primers were the set used in a first-round RT-PCR of the TCR CDR3. TCRdb recomputed calls from the multiplex PCR reads with MiXCR, one row per CDR3 protein. The sample holds approximately 530,000 distinct CDR3 sequences, around 15% seen once. Among the patients, aged 18 to 65, hyperthyroidism was newly diagnosed and had lasted under 2 months. The germline gives CDR1 MDHEN, CDR2 SYDVKM. The CDR3 length is 15 residues. Trimming took 4 bases from V and 1 from J; bases not matched to a gene: 1. General study results and limits: A model using 13 V-J features told ophthalmopathy apart from stable hyperthyroidism.

The rearrangement links TRBV28 to TRBJ2-1, with TRBD2 matching 10 bases. This TCR came from a woman under 30 with Graves' hyperthyroidism. Sequencing was done on a sample of blood. CDR3 DNA: TGTGCCAGCAGTTGGACTAGCGGATCCTACAATGAGCAGTTCTTC. Protein product: CASSWTSGSYNEQFF. Full variable domain (outside the CDR3, taken from reference TRBV28 and TRBJ2-1): DVKVTQSSRYLVKRTGEKVFLECVQDMDHENMFWYRQDPGLGLRLIYFSYDVKMKEKGDIPEGYSVSREKKERFSLILESASTNQTSMYLCASSWTSGSYNEQFFGPGTRLTVL.